These 27 T cell receptor beta chains were all obtained from the same sample, sequenced in a study of human T cells and chemical hapten exposure. The time point here: patch test 1, 2 weeks after DPC sensitization. The treatment: therapeutic diphenylcyclopropenone sensitization with weekly scalp DPC. TCRdb reprocessed the RACE reads with MiXCR, giving one entry per CDR3 protein. Here the sample spans about 80,000 distinct CDR3 sequences, 6% to 9% being singletons. This material consisted of whole blood, taken in connection with sensitization to the hapten diphenylcyclopropenone (DPC). These receptors were taken from a woman aged 25 to 39 with alopecia areata. Some clones in this sample may be carry-over from other donors' samples.

This clonotype has a count of ten or more. The V call is TRBV7-9, the J call TRBJ1-5; 9 nucleotides match TRBD1. The V and J ends lost 5 bases and 4 bases, in that order; junction bases with no gene match: 6. Germline CDR1 SEHNR, CDR2 FQNEAQ (reference sequence). The length of the CDR3 is 15 residues. The CDR3 DNA is TGTGCCAGCAGCGAAGGGACAGGGCCTAATCAGCCCCAGCATTTT. This codes for CASSEGTGPNQPQHF.

At least ten counts were recorded for this clonotype. The chain joins TRBV5-1 to TRBJ1-1, with D perhaps matching TRBD1 (6 bases). The CDR3 has 14 residues. The V end was cut by 2 bases, the J end by 5 bases, with 13 bases between. The germline V gene has CDR1 SGHRS and CDR2 YFSETQ. CDR3 protein: CASSFYREGTEAFF. The CDR3 coding sequence is TGCGCCAGCAGCTTCTACAGGGAGGGAACTGAAGCTTTCTTT.

This clonotype showed up many times. The chain joins TRBV29-1 to TRBJ1-1, with TRBD1 identical over 8 bases. Germline values: CDR1 SQVTM, CDR2 ANQGSEA. This CDR3 is 13 amino acids long. V was pared by 4 bases and J by 5 bases, with 6 bases of the junction left unmatched. This CDR3 reads CSVGLWTGTEAFF. CDR3 in DNA: TGCAGCGTTGGTTTATGGACAGGGACTGAAGCTTTCTTT.

This clonotype was seen ten or more times. The chain combines TRBV12-3 or TRBV12-4 with TRBJ1-2, with D hard to call. The V gene lost 3 bases and the J gene lost 3 bases, with 14 bases spanning the gap. The CDR3 has 15 residues. The CDR3 is CASSLIVGSDYGYTF. DNA for the CDR3: TGTGCCAGCAGTTTGATCGTGGGAAGCGACTATGGCTACACCTTC.

With regard to this clonotype: Given a much more abundant clone one base away, this may be a read error. This rearrangement joins TRBV9 to TRBJ1-2, with D possibly TRBD1 on 5 matching bases. Germline V CDR1 and CDR2: SGDLS, YYNGEE. The CDR3 extends over 13 amino acids. The CDR3 reads CASSQGTGYGFTF. The CDR3 DNA reads TGTGCCAGCAGCCAAGGGACGGGCTATGGCTTCACCTTC.

The chain employs TRBV12-3 or TRBV12-4 and TRBJ1-3; the D gene is possibly TRBD1 (5 bases). The ends were cut back, 6 bases at V and 4 bases at J, with 16 bases in the middle. This CDR3 comprises 15 residues. CDR3 loop: CASSAFQGSGNTIYF. CDR3 nucleotide sequence: TGTGCCAGCAGCGCTTTTCAGGGTTCAGGAAACACCATATATTTT.

This clonotype appeared many times. J is TRBJ2-3 and V is TRBV12-3 or TRBV12-4, with 7 bases matching TRBD1. Trimming at V came to 6 bases and at J to 1 base, leaving 7 bases not matched to a gene. This CDR3 is 15 amino acids long. CDR3 DNA: TGTGCCAGCAGGATGCCGGGACAGCGCACAGATACGCAGTATTTT. Translated: CASRMPGQRTDTQYF.

The sample holds a few counts of this clonotype. The chain is built from TRBV21-1 and TRBJ1-1; the table's D gene call, TRBD1, was not cross checked with the DNA. TRBV21-1 is a documented pseudogene. This CDR3 comprises 12 residues. DNA of the CDR3: TGTGCCAGCAGTCGACAGGGGGCTGAAGCTTTCTTT. Its translation is CASSRQGAEAFF.

This clonotype was recorded many times. The chain links TRBV5-5 to TRBJ1-5; D perhaps matches TRBD1 (5 bases). V was pared by 3 bases and J by 4 bases, with 8 bases between. Germline V gives CDR1 SGHKS, CDR2 YYEKEE (reference sequence). The CDR3 spans 13 residues. For the CDR3, the DNA is TGTGCCAGCAGCTCGGGGCTTAATCAGCCCCAGCATTTT. It yields the protein CASSSGLNQPQHF.

This clonotype was seen at least ten times. CDR3 nucleotide sequence: TGTGCCGGCCAGGGAGGCGATGGCTACACCTTC. It encodes CAGQGGDGYTF. The chain links TRBV7-9 to TRBJ1-2, with D possibly being TRBD1 (5 bases). Germline V gene data show CDR1 as SEHNR and CDR2 as FQNEAQ (reference sequence). Trimming stripped 11 bases from V and 6 bases from J, with 13 bases between. This CDR3 contains 11 residues.

This sequence joins TRBV6-5 and TRBJ1-1; D not resolved. This CDR3 has 18 amino acids. Germline-derived CDR1 and CDR2 are MNHEY and SVGAGI. V was clipped by 0 bases and J by 0 bases, with 17 bases between them. The CDR3 DNA sequence: TGTGCCAGCAGTTACTCGATGACACGGAGTTCCATGAACACTGAAGCTTTCTTT. Translated: CASSYSMTRSSMNTEAFF.

This clonotype was observed many times. The J gene is TRBJ2-5, the V gene TRBV7-2; D is possibly TRBD1 (5 bases). V shed 5 bases and J shed 2 bases, with 15 bases lying between them. The CDR3 contains 15 residues. CDR1 SGHTA and CDR2 FQGNSA come from the germline V gene. The CDR3: CASSPGSAGQETQYF. The CDR3 coding sequence is TGTGCCAGCAGCCCTGGATCGGCAGGGCAAGAGACCCAGTACTTC. Full variable domain (rest looked up from reference TRBV7-2 and TRBJ2-5): GAGVSQSPSNKVTEKGKDVELRCDPISGHTALYWYRQSLGQGLEFLIYFQGNSAPDKSGLPSDRFSAERTGGSVSTLTIQRTQQEDSAVYLCASSPGSAGQETQYFGPGTRLLVL.

This clonotype was observed many times. The chain recombines TRBV5-1 with TRBJ2-5, with 7 bases identical to TRBD1. This CDR3 contains 15 residues. Germline CDR1 SGHRS, CDR2 YFSETQ. Unmatched junction bases numbered 8, after V lost 4 bases and J lost 2 bases. The CDR3 DNA is TGCGCCAGCAGCCCACAACCGGGACAGCAAGAGACCCAGTACTTC. It specifies CASSPQPGQQETQYF.

This sequence joins TRBV20-1 and TRBJ2-1; TRBD1 matches 7 bases. Germline CDR1 reads DFQATT; CDR2 reads SNEGSKA (reference sequence). The CDR3 is 14 amino acids. V lost 3 bases to trimming and J lost 6 bases; unmatched junction nucleotides: 8. This chain's CDR3 is CSARGQNKVNEQFF. The CDR3 nucleotides are TGCAGTGCTAGGGGACAGAATAAAGTCAATGAGCAGTTCTTC.

This clonotype has just a few counts. The rearrangement joins TRBV10-3 to TRBJ2-1, with 9 bases aligning to TRBD1. Trimming cost V 6 bases and J 9 bases; bases outside gene matches: 6. From germline, CDR1 is ENHRY and CDR2 SYGVKD. The CDR3 runs 13 residues. The CDR3 nucleotides read TGTGCCATCAGAGGACAGGGGTACGGTGAGCAGTTCTTC. The encoded protein is CAIRGQGYGEQFF.

In its sample, this clonotype was seen many times. This chain connects TRBV7-9 to TRBJ1-1; D is undetermined. V lost 5 bases and J 8 bases, leaving 12 bases between the germline ends. Germline lookup yields CDR1 SEHNR and CDR2 FQNEAQ (reference sequence). The CDR3 is 12 residues long. The CDR3 spells CASSREPVEAFF. In DNA form, the CDR3 reads TGTGCCAGCAGCCGGGAGCCGGTCGAAGCTTTCTTT.

This clonotype was detected a few times. The chain carries TRBV5-1 and TRBJ1-2, with TRBD1 as a possible D gene (5 bases). The V gene lost 3 bases and the J gene lost 2 bases, with 20 bases spanning the gap. Per the germline V gene, CDR1 is SGHRS and CDR2 is YFSETQ. CDR3 size: 17 residues. The CDR3 loop reads CASSSRGPDTPNYGYTF. In DNA, the CDR3 is TGCGCCAGCAGCTCGAGGGGACCCGACACCCCCAACTATGGCTACACCTTC.

The sample holds many counts of this clonotype. The J gene is TRBJ2-1, the V gene TRBV3-1, with D unresolved. The CDR3 covers 12 residues. Germline CDR1 and CDR2: LGHDT and YNNKEL (reference sequence). The ends were cut back, 1 base at V and 10 bases at J, with 8 bases in the middle. The DNA of the CDR3 is TGTGCCAGCAGCCAAGCCTCCCGGGAGCAGTTCTTC. This codes for CASSQASREQFF.

The CDR3 loop is CASRGFTDTQYF. The DNA for the CDR3 is TGTGCCAGCAGAGGCTTCACAGATACGCAGTATTTT. The chain joins TRBV2 to TRBJ2-3; D not resolved. V was cut by 6 bases and J by 2 bases, with 6 bases left in between. Germline CDR1 and CDR2: SNHLY and FYNNEI. CDR3 size: 12 residues.

This clonotype has a handful of counts. The chain carries TRBV2 and TRBJ2-1; D gene ambiguous. V was trimmed by 4 bases and J by 5 bases, leaving 12 bases between them. This CDR3 is built from 14 residues. The germline V gene encodes CDR1 SNHLY and CDR2 FYNNEI. The CDR3 bases are TGTGCCAGCAGTGTTGAAAGCCGTAACAATGAGCAGTTCTTC. This codes for CASSVESRNNEQFF.

Many counts were recorded for this clonotype. The V gene is TRBV12-3 or TRBV12-4, the J gene TRBJ1-1; D perhaps matches TRBD1 (6 bases). CDR3 size: 13 residues. V dropped 6 bases and J dropped 6 bases, with 14 bases sitting between them. Written as DNA, the CDR3 is TGTGCCAGCAGCGCTCAGGGGCAATCTGAAGCTTTCTTT. This translates into CASSAQGQSEAFF.

A few counts support this clonotype. This rearrangement joins TRBV3-1 to TRBJ1-2; TRBD1 might be the D (5 bases). The V end lost 3 bases, the J end lost 4 bases, and 12 bases lay between the germline ends. Per the germline V gene, CDR1 is LGHDT and CDR2 is YNNKEL (reference sequence). The length of the CDR3 is 14 residues. The CDR3: CASSQGGAGYGYTF. Here the CDR3 DNA reads TGTGCCAGCAGCCAGGGTGGGGCGGGCTATGGCTACACCTTC.

This clonotype occurred a few times. As DNA, the CDR3 is TGTGCCAGTGTCCCCGGCAACACCGGGGAGCTGTTTTTT. Translation: CASVPGNTGELFF. V is TRBV19 and J is TRBJ2-2, with unresolved D. This CDR3 is 13 amino acids long. V dropped 8 bases and J dropped 2 bases, with 9 bases sitting between them. CDR1 and CDR2 from the germline V gene are LNHDA and SQIVND (reference sequence). The complete variable domain, with remaining parts taken from reference TRBV19 and TRBJ2-2, reads DGGITQSPKYLFRKEGQNVTLSCEQNLNHDAMYWYRQDPGQGLRLIYYSQIVNDFQKGDIAEGYSVSREKKESFPLTVTSAQKNPTAFYLCASVPGNTGELFFGEGSRLTVL.

In DNA form, the CDR3 reads TGTGCCAGCAGTCCCTGGGCCGCAGGGGTCTGGGGCAATCAGCCCCAGCATTTT. Its protein is CASSPWAAGVWGNQPQHF. The genes are TRBV28 and TRBJ1-5; weak D call: TRBD1 (6 bases). Germline-derived CDR1 and CDR2 are MDHEN and SYDVKM. CDR3 size: 18 residues. Trimming removed 5 bases from V and 2 bases from J, with 22 bases in between.

A word on this clonotype: One end of the junction does not line up with germline, which may come from a read error. V and J are TRBV3-1 and TRBJ1-1; 7 bases align to TRBD1. This CDR3 region has 14 residues. Germline lookup yields CDR1 LGHDT and CDR2 YNNKEL (reference sequence). This CDR3 reads CASTQWDSNTEAFF. The CDR3 DNA follows: TGTGCCAGCACCCAATGGGACAGCAACACTGAAGCTTTCTTT.

With regard to this clonotype: A much larger clone lies a single base off, so this may be a read error. The chain uses TRBV29-1 and TRBJ1-2; TRBD1 is a possible D gene (5 bases). V gave up 2 bases and J gave up 3 bases, with 13 bases separating them. Germline V gene sequence: CDR1 SQVTM, CDR2 ANQGSEA. CDR3 length equals 14 residues. The CDR3 DNA reads TGCAGCGTTGAAATGTGTGGAGGGGACTATGGCTACACCTTC. It is translated as CSVEMCGGDYGYTF.

The rearrangement joins TRBV18 to TRBJ2-7, with a possible D match to TRBD1 (6 bases). The V end was cut by 3 bases, the J end by 6 bases, with 12 bases between. This CDR3 has 13 residues. Germline V gives CDR1 KGHSH, CDR2 LQKENI. CDR3 amino acids: CASSPQGTSEQYF. The DNA of the CDR3 is TGTGCCAGCTCACCGCAAGGGACAAGCGAGCAGTACTTC.